A single sample gave rise to the 7 T cell receptor beta chains below, sequenced in a study of blood T cells in healthy people across ages. Sample-barcoded 5' priming and a J-beta primer mix drove a second PCR of about 6 to 12 cycles. In TCRdb, the 5' RACE reads were re-called with MiXCR into one record per CDR3 protein. The table shows under 950,000 distinct CDR3 sequences, with about 24% occurring only once. The sample comprised blood. The receptors derive from a man aged 65-85 years in good health.

Only a few counts were recorded for this clonotype. The J gene is TRBJ1-2, the V gene TRBV7-8, with D perhaps TRBD1 (6 bases). Germline V gene data show CDR1 as SGHVS and CDR2 as FQNEAQ. The V and J ends lost 1 base and 6 bases respectively, with 9 bases between them. This CDR3 comprises 13 residues. The CDR3 bases are TGTGCCAGCAGCTTAGTGAACAGGGATGGCTACACCTTC. It yields the protein CASSLVNRDGYTF.

A few counts support this clonotype. The J gene is TRBJ1-2, the V gene TRBV12-3 or TRBV12-4, with unresolved D. Trimming took off 7 bases at V and 8 bases at J, with 14 bases between the two ends. The CDR3 runs to 12 residues. The CDR3 nucleotides are TGTGCCAGCACCGTCCGCCTGGGGGGCTACACCTTC. Protein: CASTVRLGGYTF.

This clonotype was seen a few times. The V gene is TRBV12-3 or TRBV12-4, the J gene TRBJ1-2; D is perhaps TRBD1 (6 bases). The CDR3 covers 12 residues. The ends were cut back, 6 bases at V and 6 bases at J, with 11 bases in the middle. CDR3 protein: CASSRTDHGYTF. The CDR3 DNA reads TGTGCCAGCAGCCGGACAGACCATGGCTACACCTTC.

The chain has TRBV20-1 and TRBJ2-7; D may be TRBD2 (7 bases). The germline CDR1 and CDR2 sequences are DFQATT and SNEGSKA (reference sequence). The CDR3 consists of 14 residues. V was cut by 6 bases and J by 2 bases, with 17 bases left in between. In nucleotides, the CDR3 is TGCAGTGCGGGAGGGGGAAGCGGGCCCTACGAGCAGTACTTC. This encodes CSAGGGSGPYEQYF.

This clonotype was counted once. This sequence joins TRBV5-1 and TRBJ2-1; maybe TRBD1 (6 bases). Germline assignment: CDR1 SGHRS and CDR2 YFSETQ. The V end lost 0 bases, the J end lost 4 bases, and 11 bases lay between the germline ends. CDR3 size: 15 residues. CDR3 in amino acids: CASSLEGHQYNEQFF. DNA for the CDR3: TGCGCCAGCAGCTTGGAGGGACACCAATACAATGAGCAGTTCTTC.

This clonotype was seen only a few times. This chain connects TRBV6-2 or TRBV6-3 to TRBJ2-7; D is perhaps TRBD2 (6 bases). Germline CDR1 and CDR2: MNHEY and SVGEGT. CDR3 size: 13 residues. V was cut by 4 bases and J by 7 bases, with 14 bases left in between. CDR3 bases: TGTGCCAGCAGTTCCCTACTAGCTAGGGAGCAGTACTTC. It yields the protein CASSSLLAREQYF.

J is TRBJ2-6 and V is TRBV28; the D gene is possibly TRBD2 (5 bases). This CDR3 spans 18 amino acids. V was shortened by 4 bases and J by 2 bases, with 18 bases between the two germline ends. Germline V gene lookup returns CDR1 MDHEN and CDR2 SYDVKM. CDR3 coding DNA: TGTGCCAGCAGTTCAATTAGGACTTCCGCCACTGGGGCCAACGTCCTGACTTTC. Translation gives CASSSIRTSATGANVLTF.